The 3 T cell receptor beta chains presented below share a single source sample, sequenced in a study of CD8+CD57+ T cells in acquired aplastic anemia. The template for TCR beta VDJ and CDR3 sequence profiling was genomic DNA. TCRdb independently ran MiXCR on the reads; one entry per CDR3 protein. The sample includes about 170,000 distinct CDR3 sequences, about 48% of them seen just once. Sample: sorted CD4+, CD8+, or CD8+CD57+ T cells (not recorded which) from PBMCs. Receptors were obtained from a human donor in good health.

The chain combines TRBV7-9 with TRBJ1-2, with D unresolved. Germline values: CDR1 SEHNR, CDR2 FQNEAQ (reference sequence). This CDR3 contains 11 residues. Trimming cost V 5 bases and J 4 bases, with 5 bases left between them. The CDR3 DNA is TGTGCCAGCAGCGCCCTCTATGGCTACACCTTC. Protein: CASSALYGYTF.

This clonotype was counted a few times. The chain links TRBV7-3 to TRBJ2-5; TRBD2 might be the D (6 bases). From germline, CDR1 is SGHTA and CDR2 FQGTGA. The germline V and J ends were trimmed by 3 bases and 3 bases, with 11 bases remaining between them. CDR3 size: 14 residues. The CDR3 is CASSLSGTEETQYF. The CDR3 DNA follows: TGTGCCAGCAGCTTGTCCGGGACTGAAGAGACCCAGTACTTC. The whole variable domain, remainder taken from reference TRBV7-3 and TRBJ2-5, is GAGVSQTPSNKVTEKGKYVELRCDPISGHTALYWYRQSLGQGPEFLIYFQGTGAADDSGLPNDRFFAVRPEGSVSTLKIQRTERGDSAVYLCASSLSGTEETQYFGPGTRLLVL.

This rearrangement joins TRBV25-1 to TRBJ2-7; possibly TRBD2 for D (5 bases). V was cut by 5 bases and J by 3 bases, with 17 bases left in between. This CDR3 is 15 amino acids long. Germline lookup yields CDR1 MGHDK and CDR2 SYGVNS. The CDR3 nucleotides read TGTGCCAGCAGTTTTAAGGTGGGCGGGCTCTACGAGCAGTACTTC. It is translated as CASSFKVGGLYEQYF.